One sample yielded the 3 T cell receptor beta chains listed below, sequenced in a study of shared clonotypes between healthy human individuals. This table comes from immunoSEQ multiplex PCR, and its TCRdb copy is limited to in-frame clones, with some not included. The table has millions of clones, roughly 94% seen once; the top ten hold 0.13%. The specimen sequenced was naive CD4+ T cells sorted from blood. The subset here: CD45RA+ positively selected. These receptors were collected from a man between 18 and 29 years old in good health.

V and J are TRBV5-1 and TRBJ2-5, with TRBD1 as a possible D gene (6 bases). Trimming took off 6 bases at V and 0 bases at J, with 12 bases between the two ends. The CDR3 runs to 14 residues. Germline V gene lookup returns CDR1 SGHRS and CDR2 YFSETQ. CDR3 region: CASNPGHNQETQYF. CDR3 nucleotides: TGCGCCAGCAACCCGGGACACAACCAAGAGACCCAGTACTTC.

A single count supports this clone. The sample holds other DNA sequences that translate to the same CDR3. The chain couples TRBV28 to TRBJ1-4, with D possibly matching TRBD1 (6 bases). This CDR3 is 15 amino acids long. In germline, CDR1 is MDHEN, CDR2 SYDVKM. Trimming took off 5 bases at V and 0 bases at J, with 10 bases between the two ends. The CDR3 DNA reads as TGTGCCAGCAGTCTGACAGGTGCAACTAATGAAAAACTGTTTTTT. This codes for CASSLTGATNEKLFF.

The chain is built from TRBV2 and TRBJ2-7; 7 nucleotides agree with TRBD2. Per germline, CDR1 SNHLY and CDR2 FYNNEI. The V and J ends lost 4 bases and 5 bases, in that order; junction bases with no gene match: 8. The CDR3 has 14 amino acids. The CDR3 protein is CASSAGTKNDEQYF. CDR3 in DNA: TGTGCCAGCAGTGCCGGGACTAAAAACGACGAGCAGTACTTC.